The clone carrying this T cell receptor beta chain has more than one count but fewer than ten. The CDR3 extends over 14 amino acids. Germline lookup yields CDR1 LGHDT and CDR2 YNNKEL (reference sequence). V was pared by 4 bases and J by 8 bases, with 15 bases between. TCRdb fed the RT-PCR reads into MiXCR, producing one record per CDR3 protein. This table holds some 960,000 distinct CDR3 sequences, more than 15% found once. This entry comes from a study of patients and donors after allogeneic stem cell transplantation. The specimen was blood, either unsorted or a sorted T cell fraction (not recorded which). The rearrangement uses TRBV3-1 and TRBJ2-1; no reliable D call. The clonotype comes from a human donor who was either an allogeneic HSCT recipient or a stem cell or donor lymphocyte infusion donor (not recorded which). It is not recorded whose cells these are; they may come from a transplant donor. CDR3 nucleotides: TGTGCCAGCAGCCGCCTCCCCGGAAGCGATGAGCAGTTCTTC. Its protein is CASSRLPGSDEQFF.